The 24 T cell receptor beta chains below come from one sample, sequenced in a study of cytomegalovirus exposure and HLA in healthy donors. Vbeta (60) and Jbeta (13) primers were used in the PCR. Sequencing was performed with immunoSEQ multiplex PCR; in TCRdb, only in-frame clones are kept and a portion is missing. The data show some 150,000 clones, with about four fifths seen just once and more than 2.5% held by the top ten. Sequences were obtained from PBMCs. The receptors originated from a man between 18 and 29 years old in good health and CMV-seropositive.

In DNA form, the CDR3 reads TGTGCCAGCAGCTTATGGCGGCCGAACGGGGACACTGAAGCTTTCTTT. Translation: CASSLWRPNGDTEAFF. The chain couples TRBV7-9 to TRBJ1-1, with unresolved D. The CDR3 is 16 residues long. With 2 bases removed from V and 3 bases from J, the gap between germline ends came to 16 bases. The germline V gene encodes CDR1 SEHNR and CDR2 FQNEAQ (reference sequence).

The V call is TRBV29-1, the J call TRBJ1-4; D unresolved. The CDR3 totals 14 residues. CDR1 and CDR2 from the germline V gene are SQVTM and ANQGSEA. V lost 4 bases and J 6 bases, leaving 15 bases between the germline ends. This CDR3 is CSVVSGSRHEKLFF. The CDR3 DNA is TGCAGCGTTGTCTCAGGCAGCCGTCATGAAAAACTGTTTTTT.

V usage is TRBV27 and J usage is TRBJ1-4; 7 nucleotides line up with TRBD1. With 5 bases clipped from V and 2 bases from J, the junction kept 8 bases outside the gene matches. The CDR3 loop spans 16 amino acids. Per germline, CDR1 MNHEY and CDR2 SMNVEV (reference sequence). The CDR3 sequence: CASSPRTGGTNEKLFF. CDR3 DNA: TGTGCCAGCAGTCCCCGGACAGGCGGCACTAATGAAAAACTGTTTTTT.

The J gene is TRBJ2-7, the V gene TRBV27, with D unclear. The CDR3 length is 13 residues. Germline CDR1 is MNHEY and CDR2 is SMNVEV (reference sequence). The ends were cut back, 6 bases at V and 4 bases at J, with 13 bases in the middle. CDR3 amino acids: CASSPQAEYEQYF. The CDR3 nucleotides are TGTGCCAGCAGCCCGCAGGCCGAATACGAGCAGTACTTC.

This sequence joins TRBV5-1 and TRBJ1-1; D is unclear. CDR1 is SGHRS and CDR2 is YFSETQ in the germline V gene. V was clipped by 3 bases and J by 1 base, with 10 bases between them. The CDR3 contains 14 residues. The CDR3 bases are TGCGCCAGCAGCTGGGCGAATACGAACACTGAAGCTTTCTTT. Its translation: CASSWANTNTEAFF.

Remarks on this clone: Other nucleotide sequences from this sample produce the same CDR3. The chain employs TRBV9 and TRBJ2-7; D possibly corresponds to TRBD1 (6 bases). From germline, CDR1 is SGDLS and CDR2 YYNGEE. V was pared by 2 bases and J by 2 bases, with 8 bases between. The CDR3 is made up of 13 amino acids. In DNA form, the CDR3 reads TGTGCCAGCAGCGTCGGGACAACCTACGAGCAGTACTTC. Protein product: CASSVGTTYEQYF.

This chain links TRBV27 with TRBJ2-7; no clear D gene. Germline V gene sequence: CDR1 MNHEY, CDR2 SMNVEV (reference sequence). The CDR3 length is 14 residues. The V end was cut by 4 bases, the J end by 2 bases, with 12 bases between. CDR3 amino acids: CASSWAGVTYEQYF. The CDR3 DNA is TGTGCCAGCAGTTGGGCAGGTGTTACCTACGAGCAGTACTTC.

The V gene is TRBV30, the J gene TRBJ1-5; D uncertain. V lost 0 bases and J lost 4, with 10 bases in between. This CDR3 has 14 residues. The V gene's germline CDR1 is GTSNPN and CDR2 SVGIG (reference sequence). CDR3 sequence reads: CAWSVAGRNQPQHF. The CDR3 DNA reads TGTGCCTGGAGTGTTGCAGGCCGGAATCAGCCCCAGCATTTT.

This clone was seen a single time. The CDR3 DNA follows: TGTGCCAGCAGCCCAGGGGCTTTCGAAGCTTTCTTT. Translation gives CASSPGAFEAFF. The chain employs TRBV6-6 and TRBJ1-1; a possible D gene is TRBD1 (6 bases). The V gene lost 6 bases and the J gene lost 8 bases, with 13 bases spanning the gap. The CDR3 runs to 12 residues. CDR1 is MNHNY and CDR2 is SVGAGI in the germline V gene (reference sequence).

J is TRBJ2-2 and V is TRBV28; D remains ambiguous. Germline-derived CDR1 and CDR2 are MDHEN and SYDVKM. The CDR3 consists of 13 residues. The germline V and J ends were trimmed by 6 bases and 4 bases, with 9 bases remaining between them. This chain's CDR3 is CASRFTGTGELFF. In nucleotides, the CDR3 is TGTGCCAGCAGGTTCACGGGCACCGGGGAGCTGTTTTTT.

This chain links TRBV28 with TRBJ1-3; D uncertain. Germline lookup yields CDR1 MDHEN and CDR2 SYDVKM. Trimming took 2 bases from V and 0 from J, leaving 8 bases between them. CDR3 length equals 15 residues. The CDR3 protein is CASSLGGSSGNTIYF. The CDR3 DNA is TGTGCCAGCAGTTTAGGAGGGAGCTCTGGAAACACCATATATTTT.

The V and J genes are TRBV7-9 and TRBJ2-1; TRBD2 matches at 9 bases. V shed 1 base, J shed 6 bases, and the junction held 4 bases outside the gene matches. The CDR3 covers 15 residues. CDR1 is SEHNR and CDR2 is FQNEAQ in the germline V gene (reference sequence). The CDR3 DNA sequence: TGTGCCAGCAGCTTAGGGACTAGCGCCGGCAATGAGCAGTTCTTC. It specifies CASSLGTSAGNEQFF. Full variable domain (outside the CDR3, taken from reference TRBV7-9 and TRBJ2-1): DTGVSQNPRHKITKRGQNVTFRCDPISEHNRLYWYRQTLGQGPEFLTYFQNEAQLEKSRLLSDRFSAERPKGSFSTLEIQRTEQGDSAMYLCASSLGTSAGNEQFFGPGTRLTVL.

V is TRBV5-6 and J is TRBJ1-1; no firm D call. The ends were cut back, 0 bases at V and 1 base at J, with 10 bases in the middle. Germline-derived CDR1 and CDR2 are SGHDT and YYEEEE. The CDR3 is 15 amino acids. CDR3 amino acids: CASSLVRIRNTEAFF. CDR3 DNA: TGTGCCAGCAGCTTGGTCCGTATCCGGAACACTGAAGCTTTCTTT.

The chain couples TRBV19 to TRBJ2-2; D gene ambiguous. Germline V gene lookup returns CDR1 LNHDA and CDR2 SQIVND (reference sequence). The CDR3 runs 15 residues. V was shortened by 5 bases and J by 8 bases, with 18 bases between the two germline ends. The CDR3 coding sequence is TGTGCCAGTAGTCTCCACAACCTAGTAATAGGGGAGCTGTTTTTT. It codes for CASSLHNLVIGELFF.

This clone is a singleton in its sample. The chain carries TRBV15 and TRBJ2-3; TRBD2 is a possible D gene (6 bases). CDR1 LNHNV and CDR2 YYDKDF come from the germline V gene (reference sequence). There are 17 residues in the CDR3. Between the trimmed V and J ends, which lost 1 base and 4 bases, there was a span of 18 bases. Here the CDR3 DNA reads TGTGCCACCAGCAGAGGCCCGGGACTCCGTACGGCAGATACGCAGTATTTT. It translates to CATSRGPGLRTADTQYF.

The chain joins TRBV21-1 to TRBJ2-7; TRBD2 is the table's D call and was not checked against the DNA. TRBV21-1 is labeled a pseudogene. This CDR3 is 15 amino acids long. Here the CDR3 reads CASSFPSGTSRKQYF. In DNA, the CDR3 is TGTGCCAGCAGCTTTCCCTCAGGGACTAGCCGAAAGCAGTACTTC.

The chain joins TRBV19 to TRBJ2-1; D perhaps matches TRBD2 (5 bases). This CDR3 has 14 amino acids. V was pared by 3 bases and J by 5 bases, with 11 bases between. Germline V CDR1 and CDR2: LNHDA, SQIVND (reference sequence). CDR3 DNA: TGTGCCAGTAGTATGATCGGCGGGCACAATGAGCAGTTCTTC. It specifies CASSMIGGHNEQFF.

The CDR3 region is CASSPRQMETEAFF. The CDR3 DNA is TGTGCCAGCAGCCCCAGACAGATGGAGACTGAAGCTTTCTTT. The rearrangement links TRBV11-1 to TRBJ1-1; D is possibly TRBD1 (5 bases). Trimming took 5 bases from V and 5 from J, leaving 15 bases between them. The CDR3 has 14 amino acids. Per germline, CDR1 SGHAT and CDR2 FQDESV (reference sequence).

This clone came up once. The chain couples TRBV19 to TRBJ1-5; D gene uncertain. V lost 7 bases and J lost 5, with 12 bases in between. Germline assignment: CDR1 LNHDA and CDR2 SQIVND (reference sequence). CDR3 length: 13 residues. In DNA form, the CDR3 reads TGTGCCAGTATGGAGAACTCCTATCAGCCCCAGCATTTT. It translates to CASMENSYQPQHF.

This chain joins TRBV6-5 and TRBJ1-1; D unclear. Trimming left V 4 bases short and J 1 base short, with 7 bases between. Germline V gene lookup returns CDR1 MNHEY and CDR2 SVGAGI. The CDR3 sequence is 13 residues long. CDR3 protein: CASSLGRNTEAFF. CDR3 bases: TGTGCCAGCAGTTTGGGCAGGAACACTGAAGCTTTCTTT.

This clone has a single count. The J gene is TRBJ2-7, the V gene TRBV6-1; TRBD1 matches at 9 bases. Germline V CDR1 and CDR2: MNHNS, SASEGT. The length of the CDR3 is 14 residues. After removal of 2 bases from V and 4 bases from J, the junction contained 3 bases not matched to a gene. The CDR3 loop reads CASSETGGSYEQYF. CDR3 DNA sequence: TGTGCCAGCAGTGAAACAGGGGGCAGTTACGAGCAGTACTTC.

The chain has TRBV29-1 and TRBJ2-7, with 7 nucleotides matching TRBD1. CDR1 and CDR2 from the germline V gene are SQVTM and ANQGSEA. The length of the CDR3 is 13 residues. The trim removed 6 bases at V and 3 bases at J, leaving 8 bases unmatched. CDR3 in DNA: TGCAGCGTAGCGACAGGGTTGAACTACGAGCAGTACTTC. Protein sequence: CSVATGLNYEQYF.

This clone showed up just once. The V and J genes are TRBV28 and TRBJ1-1, with D possibly matching TRBD1 (5 bases). There are 15 residues in the CDR3. V was clipped by 6 bases and J by 2 bases, with 16 bases between them. Germline V lookup: CDR1 MDHEN, CDR2 SYDVKM. CDR3 nucleotide sequence: TGTGCCAGCAGACAACCCCAGGGCTTTAACACTGAAGCTTTCTTT. It translates to CASRQPQGFNTEAFF. Complete variable domain (other parts from reference TRBV28 and TRBJ1-1): DVKVTQSSRYLVKRTGEKVFLECVQDMDHENMFWYRQDPGLGLRLIYFSYDVKMKEKGDIPEGYSVSREKKERFSLILESASTNQTSMYLCASRQPQGFNTEAFFGQGTRLTVV.

The chain recombines TRBV18 with TRBJ2-1, with TRBD2 identical over 16 bases. The germline V gene has CDR1 KGHSH and CDR2 LQKENI. This CDR3 has 17 residues. Germline trimming cut 0 bases from V and 5 bases from J; bases unmatched to any gene: 1. In nucleotides, the CDR3 is TGTGCCAGCTCACCACCGGGGACTAGCGGGGGGGACAATGAGCAGTTCTTC. It codes for CASSPPGTSGGDNEQFF.